This T cell receptor beta chain was obtained from a study of cytomegalovirus exposure and HLA in healthy donors. Study context: The roughly 100 million unique TCR beta sequences, from roughly 170 million T cells, were found by an earlier analysis.

Study findings and constraints: In a later analysis, several top co-occurrence clusters appeared linked to parvovirus B19, influenza, CMV and Epstein-Barr virus. The study found most TCR sequences rare, yet found some public TCRs in many donors.

Only a few counts were recorded for this clone. Its antigen remains unknown. This CDR3 contains 15 residues. The V and J ends lost 3 bases and 15 bases respectively, with 21 bases between them. CDR1 is MNHNY and CDR2 is SVGAGI in the germline V gene (reference sequence). PCR amplification relied on 60 Vbeta primers (plus 13 Jbeta primers). Study processing details: An analysis that came later counted tens of millions of unique TCR beta chains, around 12 million shared. Here immunoSEQ multiplex PCR was the method, and the copy in TCRdb shows in-frame clones only, minus some. V, J and clone size reflect that table, while D and trimming were determined from the DNA. The data show 65,000 to 95,000 clones, 60% to 80% seen once.

The origin of this receptor is a man aged 50-59 years in good health and CMV-seronegative. Sequencing used PBMCs. J is TRBJ1-6 and V is TRBV6-6; tentative D call: TRBD1 (5 bases). The CDR3 sequence: CASSYGDGALDLLHF. The CDR3 bases are TGTGCCAGCAGTTATGGTGATGGGGCCCTAGATCTCCTCCACTTT.